This T cell receptor beta chain stems from a study of blood T cell repertoires in COVID-19. Study summary: Samples of COVID-19 (acute and convalescent) were obtained from the United States, Italy and Spain. From T cells, B-cell-depleted T cells, or PBMCs came the material, which was cDNA or gDNA.

In germline, CDR1 is LGHDT, CDR2 YNNKEL (reference sequence). V lost 4 bases, J lost 8 bases, and 13 bases stayed unmatched. There are 16 residues in the CDR3. Authors' methods: From reference gene primer amplification, estimates of nucleated cell counts were derived. Using immunoSEQ multiplex PCR, the repertoire was profiled, and TCRdb retains in-frame clones only, with some absent. V and J calls and clone size are as listed in that table; D and trimming were resolved from the DNA. The sample lists 120,000 to 150,000 clones; around 80% were seen once. The chain is built from TRBV3-1 (or the pseudogene TRBV3-2) and TRBJ1-2, with 10 positions matching TRBD1. The specimen was peripheral blood. This clonotype was obtained from a woman aged 45-65 years with acute or convalescent COVID-19. The CDR3 DNA reads as TGTGCCAGCAGCCCAGCATCAGGACAGGGGGTTTCGGGCTACACCTTC. This gives the protein CASSPASGQGVSGYTF.